This T cell receptor (beta chain) was sequenced during a study of T cell changes during pregnancy in multiple sclerosis. The data were produced by immunoSEQ multiplex PCR, yet TCRdb's version contains in-frame clones alone and is incomplete. The sample consists of roughly 90,000 clones, under 95% of them appearing once. The sequencing here drew on peripheral blood, taken in the first trimester of pregnancy. This TCR was sampled from a female donor in good health, enrolled as a control in a pregnancy study.

In DNA form, the CDR3 reads TGTGCCAGTAGTATCGGGAGGGGCTACGAGCAGTACTTC. This gives the protein CASSIGRGYEQYF. The chain uses TRBV19 and TRBJ2-7; 8 positions match TRBD2. This CDR3 has 13 residues. Germline V gene sequence: CDR1 LNHDA, CDR2 SQIVND (reference sequence). Trimming took 3 bases from V and 3 from J; bases not matched to a gene: 1.